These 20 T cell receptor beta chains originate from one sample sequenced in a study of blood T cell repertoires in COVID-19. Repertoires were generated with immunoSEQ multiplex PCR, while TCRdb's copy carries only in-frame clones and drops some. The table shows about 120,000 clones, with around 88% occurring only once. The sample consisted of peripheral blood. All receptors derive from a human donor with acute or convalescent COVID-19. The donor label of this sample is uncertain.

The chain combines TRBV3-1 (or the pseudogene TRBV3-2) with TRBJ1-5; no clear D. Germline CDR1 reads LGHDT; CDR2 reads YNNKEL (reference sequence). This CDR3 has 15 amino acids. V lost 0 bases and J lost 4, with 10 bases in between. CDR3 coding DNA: TGTGCCAGCAGCCAAGATGCGGGGAGAAATCAGCCCCAGCATTTT. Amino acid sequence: CASSQDAGRNQPQHF.

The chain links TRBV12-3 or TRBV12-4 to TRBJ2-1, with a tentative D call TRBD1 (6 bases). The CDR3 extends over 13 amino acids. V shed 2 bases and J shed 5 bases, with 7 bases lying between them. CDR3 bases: TGTGCCAGCAGTTTATGGACAGACAATGAGCAGTTCTTC. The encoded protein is CASSLWTDNEQFF.

The CDR3 here is CASSHGIKGGEQFF. CDR3 DNA: TGTGCCAGCAGTCACGGGATTAAAGGAGGTGAGCAGTTCTTC. This chain uses TRBV5-4 with TRBJ2-1, with D possibly being TRBD2 (5 bases). Trimming left V 5 bases short and J 9 bases short, with 18 bases between. The germline CDR1 and CDR2 sequences are SGHNT and YYREEE (reference sequence). The CDR3 loop spans 14 amino acids.

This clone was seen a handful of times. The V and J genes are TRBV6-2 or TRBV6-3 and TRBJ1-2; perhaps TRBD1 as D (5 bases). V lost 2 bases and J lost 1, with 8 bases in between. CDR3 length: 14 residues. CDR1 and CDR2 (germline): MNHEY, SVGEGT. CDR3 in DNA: TGTGCCAGCAGTTACACAGGATATAACTATGGCTACACCTTC. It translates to CASSYTGYNYGYTF.

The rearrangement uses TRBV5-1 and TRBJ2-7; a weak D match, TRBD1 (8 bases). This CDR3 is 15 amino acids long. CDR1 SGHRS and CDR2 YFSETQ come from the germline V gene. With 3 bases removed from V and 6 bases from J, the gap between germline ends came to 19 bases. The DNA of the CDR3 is TGCGCCAGCAGCTCAGAAGGGAACAGGGGGGGCGAGCAGTACTTC. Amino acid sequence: CASSSEGNRGGEQYF.

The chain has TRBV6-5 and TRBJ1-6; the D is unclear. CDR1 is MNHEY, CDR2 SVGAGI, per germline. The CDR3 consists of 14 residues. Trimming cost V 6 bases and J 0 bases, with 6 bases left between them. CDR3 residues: CASRQSSYNSPLHF. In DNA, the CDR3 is TGTGCCAGCAGACAGAGCTCCTATAATTCACCCCTCCACTTT.

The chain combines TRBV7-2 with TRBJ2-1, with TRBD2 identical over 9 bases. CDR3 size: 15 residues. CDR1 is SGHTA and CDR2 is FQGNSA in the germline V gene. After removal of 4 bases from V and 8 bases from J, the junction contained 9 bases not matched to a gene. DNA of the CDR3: TGTGCCAGCAGCTCCGTAGCGGGAGCCAGGGATGAGCAGTTCTTC. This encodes CASSSVAGARDEQFF.

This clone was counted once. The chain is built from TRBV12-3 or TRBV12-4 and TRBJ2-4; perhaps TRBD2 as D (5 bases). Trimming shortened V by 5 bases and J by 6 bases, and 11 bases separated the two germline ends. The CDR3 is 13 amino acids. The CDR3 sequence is CASSHSDSNIQYF. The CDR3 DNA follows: TGTGCCAGCAGTCACTCGGACTCAAACATTCAGTACTTC.

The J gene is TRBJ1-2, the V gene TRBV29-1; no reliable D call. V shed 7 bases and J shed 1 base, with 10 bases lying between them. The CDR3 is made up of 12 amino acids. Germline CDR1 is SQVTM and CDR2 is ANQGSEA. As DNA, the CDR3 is TGCAGCGACGGAGACTTTAACTATGGCTACACCTTC. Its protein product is CSDGDFNYGYTF.

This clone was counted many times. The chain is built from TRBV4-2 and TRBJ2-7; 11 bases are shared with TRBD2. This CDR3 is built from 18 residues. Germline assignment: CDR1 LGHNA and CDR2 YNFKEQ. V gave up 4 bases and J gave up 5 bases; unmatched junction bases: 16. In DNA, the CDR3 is TGTGCCAGCAGCCCTTCAAGTAGCGGGAGGGCCGGAGAGAACGAGCAGTACTTC. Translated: CASSPSSSGRAGENEQYF.

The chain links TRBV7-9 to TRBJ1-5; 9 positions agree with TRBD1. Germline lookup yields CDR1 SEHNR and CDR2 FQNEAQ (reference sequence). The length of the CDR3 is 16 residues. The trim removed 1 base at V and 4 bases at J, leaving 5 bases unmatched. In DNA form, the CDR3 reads TGTGCCAGCAGCTTAGGCTCCGGGACAGGGAATCAGCCCCAGCATTTT. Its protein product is CASSLGSGTGNQPQHF. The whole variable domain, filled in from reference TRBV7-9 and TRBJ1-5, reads DTGVSQNPRHKITKRGQNVTFRCDPISEHNRLYWYRQTLGQGPEFLTYFQNEAQLEKSRLLSDRFSAERPKGSFSTLEIQRTEQGDSAMYLCASSLGSGTGNQPQHFGDGTRLSIL.

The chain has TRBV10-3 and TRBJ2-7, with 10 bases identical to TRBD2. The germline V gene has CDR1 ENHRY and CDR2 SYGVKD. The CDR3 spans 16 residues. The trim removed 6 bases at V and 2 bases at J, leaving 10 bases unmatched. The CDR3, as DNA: TGTGCCATCAGCCGTTCTAGCGGGAGTGTCCCCTACGAGCAGTACTTC. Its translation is CAISRSSGSVPYEQYF.

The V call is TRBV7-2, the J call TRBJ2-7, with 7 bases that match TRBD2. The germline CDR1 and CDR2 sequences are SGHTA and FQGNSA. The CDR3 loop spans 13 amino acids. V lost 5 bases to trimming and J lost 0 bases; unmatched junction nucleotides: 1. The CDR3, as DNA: TGTGCCAGCAGCGCTAGCGGCTCCTACGAGCAGTACTTC. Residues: CASSASGSYEQYF.

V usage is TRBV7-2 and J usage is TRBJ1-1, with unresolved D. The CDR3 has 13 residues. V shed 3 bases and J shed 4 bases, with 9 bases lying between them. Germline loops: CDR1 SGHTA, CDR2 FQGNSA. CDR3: CASSFPGFTEAFF. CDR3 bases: TGTGCCAGCAGCTTCCCCGGGTTCACTGAAGCTTTCTTT.

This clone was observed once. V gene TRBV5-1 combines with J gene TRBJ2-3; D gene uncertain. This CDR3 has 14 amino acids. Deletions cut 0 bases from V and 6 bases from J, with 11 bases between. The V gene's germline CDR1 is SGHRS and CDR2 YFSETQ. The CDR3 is CASSLGAKRDTQYF. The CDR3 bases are TGCGCCAGCAGCTTGGGGGCTAAACGGGATACGCAGTATTTT.

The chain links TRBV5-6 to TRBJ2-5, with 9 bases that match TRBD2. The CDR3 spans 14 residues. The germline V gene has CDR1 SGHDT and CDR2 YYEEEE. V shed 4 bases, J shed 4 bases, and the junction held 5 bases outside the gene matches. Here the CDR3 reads CASSHLSGRETQYF. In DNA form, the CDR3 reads TGTGCCAGCAGCCACCTTAGCGGGAGAGAGACCCAGTACTTC.

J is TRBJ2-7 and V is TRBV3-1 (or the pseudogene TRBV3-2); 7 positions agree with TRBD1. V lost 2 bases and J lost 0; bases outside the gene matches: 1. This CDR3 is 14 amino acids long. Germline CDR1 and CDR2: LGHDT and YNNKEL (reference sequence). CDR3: CASSQQGDSYEQYF. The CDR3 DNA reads TGTGCCAGCAGCCAACAGGGGGACTCCTACGAGCAGTACTTC.

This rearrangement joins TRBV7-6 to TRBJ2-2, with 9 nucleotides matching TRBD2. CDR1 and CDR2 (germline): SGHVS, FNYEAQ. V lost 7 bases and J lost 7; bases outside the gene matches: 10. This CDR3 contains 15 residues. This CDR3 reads CASTQSGRNHGELFF. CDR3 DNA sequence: TGTGCCAGCACACAAAGCGGGAGGAATCACGGGGAGCTGTTTTTT. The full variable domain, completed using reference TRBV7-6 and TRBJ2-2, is GAGVSQSPRYKVTKRGQDVALRCDPISGHVSLYWYRQALGQGPEFLTYFNYEAQQDKSGLPNDRFSAERPEGSISTLTIQRTEQRDSAMYRCASTQSGRNHGELFFGEGSRLTVL.

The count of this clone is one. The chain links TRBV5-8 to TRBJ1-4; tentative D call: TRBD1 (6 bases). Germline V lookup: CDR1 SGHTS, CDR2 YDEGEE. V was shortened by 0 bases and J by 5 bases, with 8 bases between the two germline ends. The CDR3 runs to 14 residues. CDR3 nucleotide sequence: TGTGCCAGCAGCTTGGGGCAGGGGAATGAAAAACTGTTTTTT. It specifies CASSLGQGNEKLFF.

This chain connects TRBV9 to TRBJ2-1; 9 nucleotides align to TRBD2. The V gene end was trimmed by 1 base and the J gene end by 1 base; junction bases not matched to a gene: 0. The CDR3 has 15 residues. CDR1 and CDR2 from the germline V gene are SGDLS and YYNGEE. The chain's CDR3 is CASSVLAGSYNEQFF. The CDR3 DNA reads TGTGCCAGCAGCGTACTAGCGGGATCCTACAATGAGCAGTTCTTC.